Listed below are T cell receptor beta chains from one sample, sequenced in a study of graft-versus-host responses after intestinal transplantation. These receptors have no identified antigens. Data came from immunoSEQ multiplex PCR; TCRdb stores just in-frame clones and leaves some out. There are fewer than 110,000 clones in the sample; 93% occur only once, and roughly 1.2% lies in the top ten. Source: unstimulated CD8+ T cells sorted from spleen or lymph node cells, taken before intestinal transplant. These receptor sequences come from a human donor who received an intestinal transplant. CDR3s include the opening cysteine and the closing phenylalanine or tryptophan. Fields, in order: D gene, clone size, J gene, V gene, CDR3 length, CDR3 DNA, CDR3 protein. D genes are given only for firm matches. Clone size, where shown, is once, few, many, or a class for clones that have expanded.

. . TRBJ1-2 TRBV6-1 11 TGTGCCAGCCAGGGGCGGTATGGCTACACCTTC CASQGRYGYTF
. . TRBJ2-2 TRBV7-9 12 TGTGCCAGCACCCACCTTCCCGGGGAGCTGTTTTTT CASTHLPGELFF
TRBD2 . TRBJ2-5 TRBV5-1 16 TGCGCCAGCAGCTTGTTGGCGGGGGAGATCGGGGAGACCCAGTACTTC CASSLLAGEIGETQYF
. . TRBJ2-7 TRBV4-2 11 TGTGCCAGCAGCCAAACGGGCGAGCAGTACTTC CASSQTGEQYF
. . TRBJ2-1 TRBV5-6 16 TGTGCCAGCAGGCCCGGTTTACAGGGACATGTTAATGAGCAGTTCTTC CASRPGLQGHVNEQFF
. . TRBJ1-6 TRBV19 16 TGTGCCAGTAGTATCTCTGTGGGGCAGGTCGATTCACCCCTCCACTTT CASSISVGQVDSPLHF
. few TRBJ1-2 TRBV7-9 13 TGTGCCAGCAGCTTGAACGGACCTTATGGCTACACCTTC CASSLNGPYGYTF
TRBD2 . TRBJ2-1 TRBV29-1 13 TGTACTACCGGGACTAGCGGTTACAATGAGCAGTTCTTC CTTGTSGYNEQFF
. . TRBJ2-2 TRBV10-3 11 TGTGCCACCTTGGCCGAGGGGGAGCTGTTTTTT CATLAEGELFF
TRBD1 . TRBJ1-1 TRBV7-9 15 TGTGCCAGCACCTTCCCACAGGGGATAGACACTGAAGCTTTCTTT CASTFPQGIDTEAFF
. . TRBJ1-1 TRBV4-1 15 TGCGCCAGCAGCCAAGATTACGGTCTGAACACTGAAGCTTTCTTT CASSQDYGLNTEAFF
TRBD2 . TRBJ2-1 TRBV5-1 15 TGCGCCAGCAGCCTTACGGGACTAGCCTACAATGAGCAGTTCTTC CASSLTGLAYNEQFF
TRBD2 . TRBJ2-1 TRBV27 17 TGTGCCAGCAGTCCCGCAATGGGCGCGGGGGCCTACAATGAGCAGTTCTTC CASSPAMGAGAYNEQFF
. . TRBJ1-1 TRBV6-6 13 TGTGCCAGCAGTACCGGGACACTTTCTGAAGCTTTCTTT CASSTGTLSEAFF
. . TRBJ1-1 TRBV9 15 TGTGCCAGCATTCCCTGGGAGGGGGTGAACACTGAAGCTTTCTTT CASIPWEGVNTEAFF
. . TRBJ2-7 TRBV4-1 12 TGCGCCAGCAGCCCCCCCGGGAACGAGCAGTACTTC CASSPPGNEQYF
. . TRBJ1-3 TRBV4-1 15 TGCGCCAGCAGCTATAGGGGGATATCTGGAAACACCATATATTTT CASSYRGISGNTIYF
. . TRBJ2-5 TRBV7-9 15 TGTGCCAGCAGCATTCTAGCTCCTCGGGAAGAGACCCAGTACTTC CASSILAPREETQYF
. once TRBJ2-1 TRBV25-1 12 TGTGCCAGCCAGGGACGGCTGGGTGAGCAGTTCTTC CASQGRLGEQFF
. . TRBJ1-2 TRBV25-1 13 TGTGCCAGCAGTGAATCCCCTTCGGGGGGCTACACCTTC CASSESPSGGYTF
TRBD2 . TRBJ2-1 TRBV7-9 15 TGTGCCAGCAGCTTCGAGGGAGGGTTCTACAATGAGCAGTTCTTC CASSFEGGFYNEQFF
. . TRBJ1-2 TRBV7-8 15 TGTGCCAGCAGCCCGCCCGAGGGACTAAGTTATGGCTACACCTTC CASSPPEGLSYGYTF
. . TRBJ2-5 TRBV13 13 TGTGCCAGCAGCTCGGGGCCGGGAGAGACCCAGTACTTC CASSSGPGETQYF
TRBD1 . TRBJ1-2 TRBV4-1 16 TGCGCCAGCAGCCCCGGGACAGGGGGATCTAACTATGGCTACACCTTC CASSPGTGGSNYGYTF
. . TRBJ2-5 TRBV7-9 15 TGTGCCAGCAGCCCTCGGACGGGGGAATGGGAGACCCAGTACTTC CASSPRTGEWETQYF
. . TRBJ2-3 TRBV11-2 11 TGTGCCAGCAGCCCCGGGGAGGCGCAGTATTTT CASSPGEAQYF
TRBD1 . TRBJ1-1 TRBV4-1 15 TGCGCCAGCAGCCCGAGGGACAGATCTAACACTGAAGCTTTCTTT CASSPRDRSNTEAFF
TRBD1 . TRBJ1-2 TRBV27 14 TGTGCCAGCAGTTTATCGGCGACAGGGTATGGCTACACCTTC CASSLSATGYGYTF
. . TRBJ1-3 TRBV5-6 11 TGTGCCAGCAGTATTGGAAACACCATATATTTT CASSIGNTIYF
TRBD1 . TRBJ1-1 TRBV7-9 14 TGTGCCAGCAGCGACCGGGACAGGCCCTTGGAGGCTTTCTTT CASSDRDRPLEAFF
. . TRBJ1-2 TRBV7-6 16 TGTGCCAGCAGCTTCCCTCCCGACAGAGCCTATGTCGGCTACACCTTC CASSFPPDRAYVGYTF
TRBD1 . TRBJ2-5 TRBV11-3 18 TGTGCCAGCAGCCCCCGCCGTGGCGGGACAGGGGAGGTAGAGACCCAGTACTTC CASSPRRGGTGEVETQYF
. . TRBJ1-1 TRBV5-4 13 TGTGCCAGCAGTGGCGGGGGGGGAACTGAAGCTTTCTTT CASSGGGGTEAFF
. . TRBJ2-1 TRBV19 17 TGTGCCAGTTCATCCATCATTCAAGGGCAGCGCTACAATGAGCAGTTCTTC CASSSIIQGQRYNEQFF
. . TRBJ2-1 TRBV5-1 20 TGCGCCAGCAGCTTGGAAACAGTGGGACCCACTTCCGAGGGTAACAATGAGCAGTTCTTC CASSLETVGPTSEGNNEQFF
TRBD2 . TRBJ2-2 TRBV10-3 16 TGTGCCATCAGCGGTAGCGGGGGGCAGGACACCGGGGAGCTGTTTTTT CAISGSGGQDTGELFF
TRBD2 . TRBJ2-3 TRBV7-9 16 TGTGCCAGCAGCTTAGGGCTAGCGGGGACCACAGATACGCAGTATTTT CASSLGLAGTTDTQYF
. . TRBJ2-1 TRBV2 14 TGTGCCAGCAGCTACAGGAGCGCTACGAATGAGCAGTTCTTC CASSYRSATNEQFF
TRBD1 . TRBJ2-3 TRBV2 15 TGTGCCAGCAGTGTCCGGGACAGCAGCACAGATACGCAGTATTTT CASSVRDSSTDTQYF
TRBD2 . TRBJ2-1 TRBV2 12 TGTGCCTCCCCGCATGCGGGGGTTGAGCAGTTCTTC CASPHAGVEQFF
TRBD1 . TRBJ1-5 TRBV7-8 17 TGTGCCAGCAGCAGTATCCCCGGACAGGCGTTTGGGCAGCCCCAGCATTTT CASSSIPGQAFGQPQHF
. . TRBJ2-3 TRBV19 16 TGTGCCAGTAGCCCGGAGGTGGCGGGGTGGTCAGATACGCAGTATTTT CASSPEVAGWSDTQYF
. few TRBJ1-3 TRBV4-1 14 TGCGCCAGCAGCCCTCGGGACACTGGAAACACCATATATTTT CASSPRDTGNTIYF
. . TRBJ1-2 TRBV30 13 TGTGCCTGGAGGCCCTGGGGGTGGTATGGCTACACCTTC CAWRPWGWYGYTF
. . TRBJ1-3 TRBV5-1 11 TGCGCCAGCAGCCCGGGGGACACCATATATTTT CASSPGDTIYF
. . TRBJ1-5 TRBV5-5 15 TGTGCCAGCAGCTTCGAGGACAGTAGCAATCAGCCCCAGCATTTT CASSFEDSSNQPQHF
TRBD2 . TRBJ2-1 TRBV7-9 16 TGTGCCAGCAGCAGACTAGCGGGGGGGCCGTCTCGTGAGCAGTTCTTC CASSRLAGGPSREQFF
. . TRBJ2-1 TRBV27 13 TGTGCCAGCAGTTTATCTGGGCAGCATGAGCAGTTCTTC CASSLSGQHEQFF
. . TRBJ1-4 TRBV25-1 14 TGTGCCAGCAGTGCCTGGGAGGGGAATGAAAAACTGTTTTTT CASSAWEGNEKLFF
. . TRBJ2-3 TRBV11-3 17 TGTGCCAGCAGCCCTCGCGTCGGGGCTAGAGGCACAGATACGCAGTATTTT CASSPRVGARGTDTQYF
. once TRBJ1-1 TRBV4-1 14 TGCGCCAGCAGCCAAGTGGCAGGTGGCACTGAAGCTTTCTTT CASSQVAGGTEAFF
TRBD2 . TRBJ2-3 TRBV25-1 13 TGTGCCAGCCGGCGGGGGGGCACAGATACGCAGTATTTT CASRRGGTDTQYF
TRBD1 . TRBJ1-2 TRBV4-1 19 TGCGCCAGCAGCTCCCCGCCCTCTGTAGCGGGACAGGGGAACTATGGCTACACCTTC CASSSPPSVAGQGNYGYTF
. . TRBJ1-1 TRBV2 13 TGTGCCAGCAGTGAAACCCCCACAGTAGAAGCTTTCTTT CASSETPTVEAFF
TRBD2 . TRBJ2-5 TRBV5-1 18 TGCGCCAGCAGCTTGTCGGCTAGCGGGGGGTTTTACCAAGAGACCCAGTACTTC CASSLSASGGFYQETQYF
. . TRBJ2-7 TRBV10-1 17 TGCGCCAGCAGTTCCCCTACCGGGAGCCGAATCAGCTGCGAGCAGTACTTC CASSSPTGSRISCEQYF
. . TRBJ2-7 TRBV19 11 TGTGCCAGTAAATTGAGGCACGAGCAGTACTTC CASKLRHEQYF
. few TRBJ2-7 TRBV4-1 12 TGCGCCAGCAGCCAAGATCTATACGAGCAGTACTTC CASSQDLYEQYF
TRBD1 . TRBJ2-7 TRBV5-6 13 TGTGCCAGCAGCCCGGACAGGGATTACGAGCAGTACTTC CASSPDRDYEQYF